A selection of T cell receptor beta chains follows, all from one sample in a study of tumor and adjacent non-tumor tissue in lung cancer. Each CDR3 protein is one row after TCRdb ran MiXCR on the multiplex PCR reads. The sample comprises more than 75,000 distinct CDR3 sequences, 75% to 90% of which are singletons, and 10% to 15% rests with the top ten. Source material: lung tumor tissue. Receptors were obtained from a woman between 50 and 59 years old with non-small cell lung cancer. Both conserved end residues are part of each CDR3. D genes are given only for firm matches. Not every row has a clone size; where given, it reads once, few, many or a size class.

D gene	clone size	V gene	J gene	CDR3 DNA	CDR3 protein
NA	NA	TRBV28	TRBJ2-1	TGTGTCAGCAACCCGGAAGGGGGGCACATTGATGAGCAGTTCTTC	CVSNPEGGHIDEQFF
TRBD2	NA	TRBV20-1	TRBJ2-7	TGCAGTGCTTGTTCCAGCGGGAGAGCTTACGAGCAGTACTTC	CSACSSGRAYEQYF
NA	NA	TRBV11-2	TRBJ2-7	TGTGCCAGCAGCACCGACAGAGACCACGCGCCGTACTTC	CASSTDRDHAPYF
TRBD1	NA	TRBV7-2	TRBJ2-1	TGTGCCAGCAGCTCACAAGGACAGGGAATCTACAATGAGCAGTTCTTC	CASSSQGQGIYNEQFF
NA	NA	TRBV11-2	TRBJ2-1	TGTGCCAGCAACTTCACTAGTGATGAACAGTTCTTC	CASNFTSDEQFF
TRBD2	NA	TRBV6-1	TRBJ2-5	TGTGCCAGCAGTGAAGCCGGCGGGGGGGTGCAAGAGACCCAATTCTTC	CASSEAGGGVQETQFF
NA	NA	TRBV20-1	TRBJ2-1	TGCAGTGCTAGAGCCAGTAGTGGGAGATGGTGTGAGCAGTTCTTC	CSARASSGRWCEQFF
TRBD2	NA	TRBV11-2	TRBJ2-1	TGTGCCAGCACCCCAGAGGGCGGGGGAAGCTTTTTCAATGAGCACTTCTTC	CASTPEGGGSFFNEHFF
NA	many	TRBV6-2/TRBV6-3	TRBJ2-7	TGTGCCAGCAGAACCATTGGGTCCAATCGTGGGGAGCAGTACTTC	CASRTIGSNRGEQYF
NA	NA	TRBV11-2	TRBJ2-2	TGTGCCAGCAGCCAATCATCTCGAAGCACCGGGGAGCTGTTTTTT	CASSQSSRSTGELFF
NA	NA	TRBV2	TRBJ2-2	TGTGTCAGCAGTGAAGGCGCCGCTGACACCGGGGAGCTGTTTTTT	CVSSEGAADTGELFF
TRBD1	NA	TRBV20-1	TRBJ1-2	TGCAGTGCTGGGGACAGAGCAGCTAACTATGGCTACATCTTC	CSAGDRAANYGYIF
NA	NA	TRBV20-1	TRBJ1-4	TGTAGTGCACGGTGCGATGAAAAACAGTTTTTT	CSARCDEKQFF
NA	NA	TRBV5-5	TRBJ2-1	TGTGCCAGCAGCTTGGCGATTATAGTAACTCGATCCTACATTGAGCAGTTCTTC	CASSLAIIVTRSYIEQFF
NA	NA	TRBV6-1	TRBJ2-5	TGTGCCAGCAGTGAAGGACCAGAGGATGGGACCCAGTACTTC	CASSEGPEDGTQYF
NA	NA	TRBV6-6	TRBJ2-7	TGTGCCAGCAGTTACTCGACCTACAGGCAGTACTTC	CASSYSTYRQYF
NA	NA	TRBV28	TRBJ1-2	TGTGCCAGCAGTCCCCCCGGGGGGCAGAATGGCTGCACCTTC	CASSPPGGQNGCTF
TRBD1	NA	TRBV11-1	TRBJ2-7	TGTGCCAGAAGCCACCGGGACAGCTCTTACGAGCAGTACTTC	CARSHRDSSYEQYF
NA	NA	TRBV20-1	TRBJ2-1	TGCAGTGCCACGCTTAGCTACAATGAGCAGTTCTTT	CSATLSYNEQFF
NA	NA	TRBV28	TRBJ1-5	TGTGCCAGCAATTTGCTCGCGGGTGGACAGCCCCAGCATTTT	CASNLLAGGQPQHF
NA	once	TRBV18	TRBJ1-4	TGTGCCAGCTCACCACCGGGAGAGAATGAAAAACTGTTTTTT	CASSPPGENEKLFF
NA	NA	TRBV20-1	TRBJ1-6	TGCAGTACTAGAGTCGCGAACTGGCCCTACTCACCCCTCCACTTT	CSTRVANWPYSPLHF
TRBD1	NA	TRBV4-1	TRBJ2-5	TGCGCCAGCAGCCAAATTGGACAGGTAGAGACTCAGTACTTC	CASSQIGQVETQYF
NA	NA	TRBV12-3/TRBV12-4	TRBJ2-7	TGTGCCAGCAGTCCGCAGTACGATCAATACTTC	CASSPQYDQYF
TRBD2	NA	TRBV28	TRBJ2-3	TGTGCCAGTATCCTAGCGGTAGTCACAGATACACAGTATTTT	CASILAVVTDTQYF
NA	NA	TRBV11-2	TRBJ2-7	TGTGCCAGCAGCTTCGTGACAAGGGTTACTTACGAGCAGTACTTC	CASSFVTRVTYEQYF
NA	NA	TRBV6-2/TRBV6-3	TRBJ2-1	TGTGCCAGCAGATCCCGCCGGATGGAGGCGCATGAGCAATTCTTC	CASRSRRMEAHEQFF
NA	NA	TRBV29-1	TRBJ2-2	TGCATCGTACTTACTGGGGAGCTGTTTTTT	CIVLTGELFF
NA	NA	TRBV28	TRBJ2-1	TGTGTCACCTTCTCCGGGACACCTTACAATGAGCAGTTCTTC	CVTFSGTPYNEQFF
NA	NA	TRBV20-1	TRBJ1-2	TGCAATGCTAGAGATTATACTCAAAGGGGCTACAGCTTC	CNARDYTQRGYSF
NA	many	TRBV20-1	TRBJ2-5	TGCAGTGCCATCCGGGACCAACAAGAGACCCAGTACTTC	CSAIRDQQETQYF
NA	NA	TRBV4-1	TRBJ1-5	TGCGTCAGCAGCCAAGGATCAGTGAATCAGCCACAGCATTTT	CVSSQGSVNQPQHF
NA	NA	TRBV19	TRBJ2-1	TGTGGCAGTAGTATCTCTGGAGACTACAATGAGCAGTTCTTC	CGSSISGDYNEQFF
NA	NA	TRBV20-1	TRBJ2-7	TGCAATGCGAGGACCGGGACATCCGACTACGAGCACTACTTC	CNARTGTSDYEHYF
TRBD2	NA	TRBV5-4	TRBJ2-1	TGTGCCAGCAGCAACCAGGAGAGGGGAGGAGGACTAGCGGGAGATTACAATGAGCAGTTCTTC	CASSNQERGGGLAGDYNEQFF
TRBD2	NA	TRBV6-6	TRBJ2-7	TGTGCCAGCAGTTACTCGCCCACAAGCGGGAATACCTACGAGCAGTACTTT	CASSYSPTSGNTYEQYF
TRBD1	NA	TRBV20-1	TRBJ1-5	TGCAATGCTAGCCCCGACAGGGTGAATCGGCCCCAGCATTTT	CNASPDRVNRPQHF